This TCR beta chain appears in the sequencing data of a study of blood T cell repertoires in COVID-19. Whole-study context: Whether acute or convalescent, the COVID-19 samples came from the United States, Italy and Spain. Sources were T cells, B-cell-depleted T cells, or PBMCs; the material itself was cDNA or gDNA.

Original methodology: Nucleated cell counts were estimated from reference gene primer amplification. Clones were read by immunoSEQ multiplex PCR, and TCRdb kept only the in-frame ones, dropping some. That table is the source of V, J and clone size, and D and trimming were worked out from the DNA. This sample carries about 280,000 clones, 86% of them seen once, and the ten largest clones take 2.5% to 3%. The CDR3 sequence is 19 residues long. J gave up 0 bases and V 5 bases, and 12 bases lay outside the gene matches. Germline CDR1 is SGHTA and CDR2 is FQGNSA. The source of this sequence is a woman aged 30 to 39 with active or convalescent COVID-19. This chain joins TRBV7-2 and TRBJ2-4, with 11 nucleotides matching TRBD2. Sequencing used peripheral blood. The CDR3 DNA reads as TGTGCCAGCAGCCCGCGTAGTAGCGGGGGGGCCATAGCCAAAAACATTCAGTACTTC. As protein: CASSPRSSGGAIAKNIQYF.